This T cell receptor (beta chain) was recorded in a study of radiation and T cells in renal cell carcinoma (dated by TCRdb to 2019 to 2021). For context, the study as a whole: In total, about 50 samples underwent TCR beta sequencing: around 26 tumors plus 27 peripheral blood samples. The final blood draw took place at 4 weeks after radiation, the same time as nephrectomy. Across all 53 samples, several million unique CDR3 nucleotide sequences encoding around 2.8 million unique CDR3 amino acid sequences were identified. Study-level results and caveats: With a single-armed trial design, the study had no way to address how radiation dose or scheduling affects the TCR repertoire. In blood, the top tumor clonotypes increased from baseline to 2 weeks after radiation and then shrank by 4 weeks, which suggests a temporary expansion of tumor-resident clones. Blood repertoire dynamics were not followed beyond 4 weeks after treatment. Because pretreatment tumor biopsies were not available, the study could not determine whether clonotypes were already present within the tumor at baseline.

The time point label, read with the paper, signifies: blood 4 weeks post-SBRT, at nephrectomy. The meaning of the sample's treatment or condition label: 15 Gy SBRT to primary tumor, nephrectomy 4 weeks later. Samples came from a clinical trial, in which primary renal cell carcinomas received 15 Gy stereotactic body radiation therapy followed by nephrectomy 4 weeks later. Serial peripheral blood from radiation-treated patients was sampled at baseline, 2 weeks and 4 weeks after SBRT to track tumor-enriched clonotypes. All patients had renal cell carcinoma with clear cell pathology. The QIAamp DNA Blood Mini Kit (Qiagen) was used to prepare genomic DNA for TCR sequencing. Samples were included in the analyses only if all quality control checks were passed. V gives up 4 bases and J gives up 2 bases, and the segment between their germline ends measures 8 bases. Per the germline V gene (reference sequence), LNHNV is the CDR1 and YYDKDF is the CDR2. From the cysteine up to the phenylalanine, the CDR3 has a length of 13 residues. Just CDR3 DNA is preserved here, 39 bases in frame from base 1.

A note on this clone: Its recognized antigen is unknown. Base-call qualities are not available, and no considerably larger clone is one nucleotide away.

Following the manufacturer's recommendations, the immunoSEQ kit was used to generate TCR beta libraries from genomic DNA. To prepare the libraries, a first multiplex PCR with proprietary primers was run, followed by a second PCR that added unique barcodes, and a bead cleanup was done after each round. A positive control reaction and a negative control reaction, both provided in the kit, were run with every batch of samples. The final libraries were assessed on an Agilent 4200 TapeStation D1000 ScreenTape, pooled by volume, and quantified by qPCR. An Illumina NextSeq500 fitted with a MidOutput 150-cycle cartridge performed the sequencing, running 156 Read1 cycles and 15 Index1 cycles with the kit's custom primers. The pooled library was loaded at 1.0 pM with approximately 20% PhiX control spiked in. As for the authors' bioinformatics: Vendor-processed data were analyzed in R, with a clonotype defined as all T cells sharing the same CDR3 nucleotide sequence. In the clone abundance analyses, frequencies in each sample were normalized to that sample's 10,000 most abundant clones. Public T cell clones, which averaged fewer than five per sample, were excluded before analysis. An abundance difference of at least 32-fold between compartments was the criterion for calling clonotypes tumor-enriched or baseline blood-enriched. A beta-binomial differential abundance model was applied to find clonotypes that expanded or contracted between blood time points. The Baroni-Urbani and Buser coefficient was used to measure tumor-blood repertoire similarity, and groups were compared with two-tailed Wilcoxon tests in R. The table comes from immuneACCESS by way of TCRdb, which keeps in-frame sequences with V and J called. Part of the clones is missing from these tables; in studies checked, under half for an unresolved V gene and the rest for unknown reasons. The V and J calls and clone size were taken over from that table, and D and trimming were inferred from the DNA. For this sample there are around 100,000 clones; 70% to 85% appear just once. Approximately 7.7% of the sample comes from the top ten.

The V and J genes are TRBV15 and TRBJ1-2, with an unclear D gene assignment. The sequences come from blood, collected from a patient whose treatment included radiotherapy and nephrectomy. This TCR came from a man between 60 and 75 years old with renal cell carcinoma. CDR3 protein: CATSKGSNYGYTF. The nucleotide sequence is given as TGTGCCACCAGCAAAGGGTCCAACTATGGCTACACCTTC.